This TCR beta chain is from a study of blood T cell repertoires in COVID-19. The germline V gene has CDR1 SEHNR and CDR2 FQNEAQ (reference sequence). This CDR3 has 11 amino acids. V was pared by 5 bases and J by 12 bases, with 6 bases of the junction left unmatched. The protocol was immunoSEQ multiplex PCR, while the TCRdb copy is restricted to in-frame clones and leaves out a portion. The data hold around 78,000 clones, with about four fifths observed a single time. The sample consisted of peripheral blood. V is TRBV7-9 and J is TRBJ2-7, with 8 bases matching TRBD2. This TCR came from a human donor in a cohort sampled during active COVID-19. The CDR3 region is CASSHGGGLYF. CDR3 in DNA: TGTGCCAGCAGCCATGGCGGGGGGTTGTACTTC.